This TCR beta chain came from a study of blood T cell repertoires in COVID-19. Study in general: From T cells, B-cell-depleted T cells, or PBMCs came the material, which was cDNA or gDNA.

The CDR3 spans 15 residues. V shed 5 bases, J shed 8 bases, and the junction held 14 bases outside the gene matches. Germline CDR1 is SGHNT and CDR2 is YYREEE (reference sequence). Per the original methods: By means of reference gene primer amplification, nucleated cell counts were estimated. Using immunoSEQ multiplex PCR, the repertoire was profiled, and TCRdb retains in-frame clones only, with some absent. The DNA gave D and trimming, while V, J and clone size come from that table. The data contain hundreds of thousands of clones, roughly 86% of them singletons. Input material: peripheral blood. This TCR was recovered from a man aged 60-69 years with acute or convalescent COVID-19. This chain links TRBV5-4 with TRBJ1-2, with 8 bases identical to TRBD1. The CDR3 DNA reads TGTGCCAGCAGTCACCAGGGGGCCGGGGGAGACGGCTACACCTTC. It translates to CASSHQGAGGDGYTF.